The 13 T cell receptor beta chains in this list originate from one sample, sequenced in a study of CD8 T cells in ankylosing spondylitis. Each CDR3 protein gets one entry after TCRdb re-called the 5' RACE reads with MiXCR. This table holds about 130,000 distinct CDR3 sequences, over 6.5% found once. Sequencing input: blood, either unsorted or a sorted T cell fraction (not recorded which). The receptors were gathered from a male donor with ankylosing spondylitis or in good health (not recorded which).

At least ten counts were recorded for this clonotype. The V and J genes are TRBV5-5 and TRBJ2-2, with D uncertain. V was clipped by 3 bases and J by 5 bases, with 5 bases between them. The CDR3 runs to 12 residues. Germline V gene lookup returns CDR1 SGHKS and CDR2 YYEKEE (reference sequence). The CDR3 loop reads CASSSSTGELFF. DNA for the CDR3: TGTGCCAGCAGCTCAAGTACCGGGGAGCTGTTTTTT.

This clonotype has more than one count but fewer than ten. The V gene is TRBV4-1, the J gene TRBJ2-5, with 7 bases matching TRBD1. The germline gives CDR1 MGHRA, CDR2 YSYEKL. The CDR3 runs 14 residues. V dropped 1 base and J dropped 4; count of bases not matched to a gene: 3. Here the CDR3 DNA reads TGCGCCAGCAGCCAAGGCTCAGGGGGAGAGACCCAGTACTTC. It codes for CASSQGSGGETQYF.

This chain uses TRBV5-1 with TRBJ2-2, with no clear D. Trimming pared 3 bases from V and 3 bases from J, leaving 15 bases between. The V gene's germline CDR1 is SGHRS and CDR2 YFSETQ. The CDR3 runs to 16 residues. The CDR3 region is CASSWTVDSYTGELFF. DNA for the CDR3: TGCGCCAGCAGCTGGACCGTTGACTCCTACACCGGGGAGCTGTTTTTT. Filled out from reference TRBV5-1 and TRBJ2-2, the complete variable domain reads KAGVTQTPRYLIKTRGQQVTLSCSPISGHRSVSWYQQTPGQGLQFLFEYFSETQRNKGNFPGRFSGRQFSNSRSEMNVSTLELGDSALYLCASSWTVDSYTGELFFGEGSRLTVL.

The CDR3 DNA reads TGTGCCAGCAGCCCACTAGCCCGGGAAGGCACCGGGGAGCTGTTTTTT. It is translated as CASSPLAREGTGELFF. The gene calls are TRBV5-5 and TRBJ2-2; D perhaps matches TRBD2 (6 bases). The CDR3 consists of 16 residues. Germline-derived CDR1 and CDR2 are SGHKS and YYEKEE (reference sequence). V gave up 4 bases and J gave up 4 bases, with 17 bases separating them.

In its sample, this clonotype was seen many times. CDR3 loop: CASQRETPPYEQFF. DNA of the CDR3: TGTGCCAGCCAGCGGGAGACCCCCCCCTATGAGCAGTTCTTC. The chain joins TRBV10-3 to TRBJ2-1, with 8 bases that match TRBD2. Germline CDR1 ENHRY, CDR2 SYGVKD. This CDR3 has 14 amino acids. V shed 10 bases and J 8 bases; nucleotides not matched to a gene: 13.

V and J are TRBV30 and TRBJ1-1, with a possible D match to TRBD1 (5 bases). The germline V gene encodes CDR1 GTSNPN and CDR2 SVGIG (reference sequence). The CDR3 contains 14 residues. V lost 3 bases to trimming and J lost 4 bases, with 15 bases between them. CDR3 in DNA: TGTGCCTGGAGGGACGCAGGGTATGTCACTGAAGCTTTCTTT. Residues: CAWRDAGYVTEAFF.

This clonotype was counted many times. The CDR3 sequence: CASSRPEKGPQYF. The CDR3 DNA reads TGTGCCAGCAGCCGCCCCGAGAAGGGTCCGCAGTATTTT. V is TRBV12-3 or TRBV12-4 and J is TRBJ2-3; D remains unclear. Between the trimmed V and J ends, which lost 6 bases and 10 bases, there was a span of 17 bases. CDR3 length equals 13 residues.

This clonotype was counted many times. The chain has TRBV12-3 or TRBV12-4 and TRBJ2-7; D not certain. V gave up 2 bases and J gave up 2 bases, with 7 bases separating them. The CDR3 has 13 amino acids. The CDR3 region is CASSLTAPYEQYF. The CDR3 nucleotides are TGTGCCAGCAGTTTAACAGCACCCTACGAGCAGTACTTC.

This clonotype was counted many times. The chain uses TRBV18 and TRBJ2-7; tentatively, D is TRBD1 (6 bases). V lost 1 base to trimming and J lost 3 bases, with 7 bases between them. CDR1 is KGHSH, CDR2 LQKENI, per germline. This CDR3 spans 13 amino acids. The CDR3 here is CASSPRDNYEQYF. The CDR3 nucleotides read TGTGCCAGCTCACCACGGGACAACTACGAGCAGTACTTC. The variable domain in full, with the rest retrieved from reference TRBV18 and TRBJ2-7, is NAGVMQNPRHLVRRRGQEARLRCSPMKGHSHVYWYRQLPEEGLKFMVYLQKENIIDESGMPKERFSAEFPKEGPSILRIQQVVRGDSAAYFCASSPRDNYEQYFGPGTRLTVT.

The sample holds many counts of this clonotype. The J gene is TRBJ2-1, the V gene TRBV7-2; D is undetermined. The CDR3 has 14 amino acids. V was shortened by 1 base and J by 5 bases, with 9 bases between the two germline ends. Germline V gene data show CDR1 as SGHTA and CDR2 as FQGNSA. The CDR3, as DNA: TGTGCCAGCAGCTTAGTCAATGGTAACAATGAGCAGTTCTTC. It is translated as CASSLVNGNNEQFF. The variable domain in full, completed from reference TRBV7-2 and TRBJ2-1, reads GAGVSQSPSNKVTEKGKDVELRCDPISGHTALYWYRQSLGQGLEFLIYFQGNSAPDKSGLPSDRFSAERTGGSVSTLTIQRTQQEDSAVYLCASSLVNGNNEQFFGPGTRLTVL.

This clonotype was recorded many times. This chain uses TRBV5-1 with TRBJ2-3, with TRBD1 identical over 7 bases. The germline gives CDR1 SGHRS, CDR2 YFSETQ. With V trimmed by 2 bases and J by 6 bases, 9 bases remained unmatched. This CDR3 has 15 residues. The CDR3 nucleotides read TGCGCCAGCAGCTTAGGGGACAGAGACTACGATACGCAGTATTTT. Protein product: CASSLGDRDYDTQYF.

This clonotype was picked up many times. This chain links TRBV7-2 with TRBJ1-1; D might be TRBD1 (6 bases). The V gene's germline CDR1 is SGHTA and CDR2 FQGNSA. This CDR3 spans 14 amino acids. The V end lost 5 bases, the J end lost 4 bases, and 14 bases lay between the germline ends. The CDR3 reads CASSPTGSGTEAFF. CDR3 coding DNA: TGTGCCAGCAGCCCTACAGGGAGTGGCACTGAAGCTTTCTTT. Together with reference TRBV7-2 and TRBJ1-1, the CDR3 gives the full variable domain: GAGVSQSPSNKVTEKGKDVELRCDPISGHTALYWYRQSLGQGLEFLIYFQGNSAPDKSGLPSDRFSAERTGGSVSTLTIQRTQQEDSAVYLCASSPTGSGTEAFFGQGTRLTVV.

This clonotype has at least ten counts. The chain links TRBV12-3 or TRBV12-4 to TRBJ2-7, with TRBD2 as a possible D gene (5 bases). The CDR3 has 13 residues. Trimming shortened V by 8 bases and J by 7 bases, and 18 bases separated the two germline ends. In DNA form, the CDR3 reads TGTGCCAGCCAGCCGGCTAGCTTGGGGGAGCAGTACTTC. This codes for CASQPASLGEQYF.